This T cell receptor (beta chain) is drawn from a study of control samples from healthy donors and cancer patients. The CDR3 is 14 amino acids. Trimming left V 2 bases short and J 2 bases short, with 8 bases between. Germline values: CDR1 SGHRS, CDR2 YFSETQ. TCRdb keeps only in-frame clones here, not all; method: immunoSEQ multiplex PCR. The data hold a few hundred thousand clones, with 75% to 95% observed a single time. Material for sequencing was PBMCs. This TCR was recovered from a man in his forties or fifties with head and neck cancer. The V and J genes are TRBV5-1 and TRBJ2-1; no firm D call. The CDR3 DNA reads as TGCGCCAGCAGCTTCCTCTCCGCCTACAATGAGCAGTTCTTC. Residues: CASSFLSAYNEQFF.